One and the same sample provided the 2 T cell receptor beta chains below, sequenced in a study of blood T cell repertoires in COVID-19. The protocol was immunoSEQ multiplex PCR, while the TCRdb copy is restricted to in-frame clones and leaves out a portion. The profile shows fewer than 150,000 clones, roughly 88% of them singletons. Sequencing was carried out using peripheral blood. The receptors were gathered from a human donor in a cohort sampled during active COVID-19.

This chain joins TRBV6-6 and TRBJ1-2; 11 bases map to TRBD1. CDR3 length: 14 residues. Germline values: CDR1 MNHNY, CDR2 SVGAGI (reference sequence). V dropped 7 bases and J dropped 3; count of bases not matched to a gene: 4. CDR3 sequence reads: CASNPGQGDYGYTF. DNA of the CDR3: TGTGCCAGCAACCCGGGACAGGGGGACTATGGCTACACCTTC.

The chain uses TRBV7-2 and TRBJ1-4, with no clear D. Trimming removed 8 bases from V and 0 bases from J, with 13 bases in between. This CDR3 region has 15 residues. CDR1 and CDR2 (germline): SGHTA, FQGNSA. The CDR3 is CASGKTIATNEKLFF. The CDR3 nucleotides read TGTGCCAGCGGCAAGACAATTGCAACTAATGAAAAACTGTTTTTT.